This TCR beta chain was identified in a study of blood T cell repertoires in COVID-19. Authors' processing steps: Estimated nucleated cell counts came from reference gene primer amplification. Sequenced by immunoSEQ multiplex PCR; TCRdb stores in-frame clones only, minus some. V, J and clone size are taken as reported in that table, and D and trimming were inferred from the DNA itself. The sample lists over 150,000 clones; about 89% were seen once. This clone turned up a few times. V lost 7 bases and J 3 bases, leaving 6 bases between the germline ends. This CDR3 is 12 amino acids long. The germline V gene has CDR1 LNHDA and CDR2 SQIVND (reference sequence).

The chain combines TRBV19 with TRBJ2-2, with no clear D. This clonotype was obtained from a man aged 50-60 years with acute or convalescent COVID-19. What was sequenced was peripheral blood. The CDR3 reads CASNSYTGELFF. The CDR3 DNA is TGTGCCAGTAACTCTTACACCGGGGAGCTGTTTTTT.